This entry lists 9 T cell receptor beta chains sequenced from one sample in a study of blood T cell repertoires in COVID-19. Clones were read by immunoSEQ multiplex PCR, and TCRdb kept only the in-frame ones, dropping some. This sample has about 160,000 clones, with roughly 89% found just once. Sequencing was done on a sample of peripheral blood. These receptors were collected from a woman aged 65 to 85 with COVID-19, enrolled during active disease.

J is TRBJ1-2 and V is TRBV18, with TRBD1 identical over 11 bases. Germline lookup yields CDR1 KGHSH and CDR2 LQKENI. This CDR3 spans 13 amino acids. V lost 6 bases and J lost 8; bases outside the gene matches: 5. The CDR3 region has the DNA TGTGCCAGCTCGCCGGACAGGGGGCAGGGCTACACCTTC. The encoded protein is CASSPDRGQGYTF.

J is TRBJ2-7 and V is TRBV28; 10 bases match TRBD1. With V trimmed by 5 bases and J by 1 base, 5 bases remained unmatched. CDR1 and CDR2 from the germline V gene are MDHEN and SYDVKM. The CDR3 contains 15 residues. The CDR3 here is CASSTDRGDSYEQYF. The CDR3, as DNA: TGTGCCAGCAGTACGGACAGGGGGGATTCCTACGAGCAGTACTTC.

In DNA, the CDR3 is TGTGCCTGTCTACCCGATTGGGGGGCTGGAAACACCATATATTTT. Protein product: CACLPDWGAGNTIYF. This chain connects TRBV6-5 to TRBJ1-3, with D possibly being TRBD1 (5 bases). There are 15 residues in the CDR3. Germline V gene data show CDR1 as MNHEY and CDR2 as SVGAGI. With 11 bases removed from V and 2 bases from J, the gap between germline ends came to 19 bases.

The chain carries TRBV19 and TRBJ1-1; no clear D gene. In germline, CDR1 is LNHDA, CDR2 SQIVND (reference sequence). The CDR3 is 12 residues long. V was shortened by 6 bases and J by 3 bases, with 8 bases between the two germline ends. CDR3 sequence (DNA): TGTGCCAGTAGAACATTATACACTGAAGCTTTCTTT. Amino acid sequence: CASRTLYTEAFF.

V is TRBV3-1 (or the pseudogene TRBV3-2) and J is TRBJ2-3; a possible D gene is TRBD1 (5 bases). Germline V lookup: CDR1 LGHDT, CDR2 YNNKEL (reference sequence). V lost 4 bases and J 9 bases, leaving 17 bases between the germline ends. This CDR3 contains 14 residues. CDR3 DNA sequence: TGTGCCAGCAGCCCCCTTGACAGCCCCGGGACGCAGTATTTT. Its protein product is CASSPLDSPGTQYF.

J is TRBJ1-1 and V is TRBV5-1; 9 nucleotides align to TRBD1. The CDR3 length is 17 residues. Germline V CDR1 and CDR2: SGHRS, YFSETQ. J gave up 1 base and V 4 bases, and 11 bases lay outside the gene matches. CDR3 coding DNA: TGCGCCAGCAGCCCTACGGGACAGGGCTGGGGGAACACTGAAGCTTTCTTT. The encoded protein is CASSPTGQGWGNTEAFF.

The chain is built from TRBV5-1 and TRBJ2-5; D unresolved. Germline V gene sequence: CDR1 SGHRS, CDR2 YFSETQ. V lost 2 bases, J lost 5 bases, and 13 bases lay in between. The CDR3 length is 14 residues. Here the CDR3 reads CASSFSDGLETQYF. DNA of the CDR3: TGCGCCAGCAGCTTCTCAGATGGTCTGGAGACCCAGTACTTC.

This clone was counted a single time. This chain joins TRBV7-9 and TRBJ1-1; 7 positions match TRBD1. Per the germline V gene, CDR1 is SEHNR and CDR2 is FQNEAQ (reference sequence). The trim removed 5 bases at V and 5 bases at J, leaving 11 bases unmatched. The CDR3 has 15 residues. CDR3 sequence reads: CASSRPQGVHTEAFF. In DNA, the CDR3 is TGTGCCAGCAGCCGACCCCAGGGGGTGCATACTGAAGCTTTCTTT. Filled out from reference TRBV7-9 and TRBJ1-1, the complete variable domain reads DTGVSQNPRHKITKRGQNVTFRCDPISEHNRLYWYRQTLGQGPEFLTYFQNEAQLEKSRLLSDRFSAERPKGSFSTLEIQRTEQGDSAMYLCASSRPQGVHTEAFFGQGTRLTVV.

The V gene is TRBV19, the J gene TRBJ1-6, with TRBD1 matching over 7 bases. Germline V gene lookup returns CDR1 LNHDA and CDR2 SQIVND (reference sequence). This CDR3 contains 15 residues. J gave up 8 bases and V 6 bases, and 10 bases lay outside the gene matches. CDR3 region: CASRIHRDRDSPLHF. CDR3 nucleotide sequence: TGTGCCAGTAGGATTCACCGGGACAGAGATTCACCCCTCCACTTT.